This TCR beta chain was sequenced for a study of T cells in Graves' hyperthyroidism and ophthalmopathy. Study results and limitations: A median about 6 months before onset, the model predicted ophthalmopathy. From stable hyperthyroidism, ophthalmopathy was separated by a 13 V-J model.

Per germline, CDR1 SGHNT and CDR2 YYREEE (reference sequence). The CDR3 contains 13 residues. With 4 bases removed from V and 4 bases from J, the gap between germline ends came to 12 bases. Researchers amplified the TCR beta CDR3 regions from RNA transcripts. Primed by the HTBI set, a first-round RT-PCR was run on the TCR CDR3. In TCRdb, the multiplex PCR reads were re-called with MiXCR into one record per CDR3 protein. The sample holds hundreds of thousands of distinct CDR3 sequences, 38% seen once. To note about this clonotype: No antigen is known for it.

Those with hyperthyroidism were 18 to 65 years old, newly diagnosed, and ill for under 2 months. The clonotype comes from a man aged 18 to 29 with Graves' hyperthyroidism. The V gene is TRBV5-4, the J gene TRBJ2-7; possibly TRBD2 for D (6 bases). What was sequenced was blood. CDR3 in DNA: TGTGCCAGCAGCAACGGGAGTGCTTACGAGCAGTACTTC. Its translation: CASSNGSAYEQYF.